The 21 T cell receptor beta chains below come from one sample, sequenced in a study of T-cell reconstitution after alpha-beta-depleted transplantation in children. Unique molecular identifiers were used in preparing the TCRbeta library. TCRdb reprocessed the PCR reads via MiXCR and lists one record per CDR3 protein. Of some 390,000 distinct CDR3 sequences in the sample, about a fifth were seen once. The sample was PBMCs from the stem cell graft donor, taken from the stem cell graft. The receptors shown here come from a human donor who donated a stem cell graft to a child with acute myeloid leukemia.

V and J are TRBV15 and TRBJ1-1; D not resolved. The CDR3 sequence is 14 residues long. CDR1 is LNHNV and CDR2 is YYDKDF in the germline V gene (reference sequence). V lost 3 bases and J lost 1, with 9 bases in between. DNA of the CDR3: TGTGCCACCAGCAGTGGGGAGACGAACACTGAAGCTTTCTTT. This translates into CATSSGETNTEAFF.

In this sample, this clonotype turned up a few times. The gene calls are TRBV29-1 and TRBJ2-7; D is uncertain. CDR1 and CDR2 from the germline V gene are SQVTM and ANQGSEA. The CDR3 extends over 12 amino acids. Trimming cost V 4 bases and J 0 bases, with 7 bases left between them. The CDR3 region is CSVVGNSYEQYF. The CDR3 DNA sequence: TGCAGCGTTGTTGGGAACTCCTACGAGCAGTACTTC.

Details on this clonotype: One end of the junction is discordant with germline, which a read error may explain. CDR3 sequence: CCAREIRGRSYNEQFF. CDR3 sequence (DNA): TGCTGTGCTAGAGAAATCAGGGGGAGGTCCTACAATGAGCAGTTCTTC. The chain uses TRBV20-1 and TRBJ2-1; maybe TRBD1 (7 bases). CDR1 and CDR2 from the germline V gene are DFQATT and SNEGSKA (reference sequence). The CDR3 length is 16 residues.

This chain joins TRBV7-9 and TRBJ2-1; D may be TRBD2 (7 bases). The germline V and J ends were trimmed by 10 bases and 8 bases, with 27 bases remaining between them. The CDR3 has 16 amino acids. Germline V gene data show CDR1 as SEHNR and CDR2 as FQNEAQ (reference sequence). The CDR3 is CATPRGGSGGSDEQFF. The CDR3 DNA sequence: TGTGCCACCCCAAGGGGGGGAAGCGGTGGGAGTGATGAGCAGTTCTTC.

This clonotype has just a few counts. The V call is TRBV20-1, the J call TRBJ2-2; 10 bases are shared with TRBD2. The J segment lost 9 bases and the V segment lost 3 bases, leaving 10 bases of the junction unmatched. Germline-derived CDR1 and CDR2 are DFQATT and SNEGSKA (reference sequence). The CDR3 length is 15 residues. CDR3 region: CSARSSSGSRRELFF. The CDR3 DNA reads TGCAGTGCTAGGTCGTCTAGCGGGAGTCGTAGGGAGCTGTTTTTT.

This clonotype showed up many times. The rearrangement uses TRBV12-3 or TRBV12-4 and TRBJ2-1; D remains unclear. Trimming shortened V by 0 bases and J by 8 bases, and 14 bases separated the two germline ends. The CDR3 consists of 15 residues. The CDR3 nucleotides read TGTGCCAGCAGTTTAGCGTCCCTCTTTGCGGATGAGCAGTTCTTC. Its protein product is CASSLASLFADEQFF.

The chain joins TRBV2 to TRBJ2-1, with 8 bases aligning to TRBD1. Per the germline V gene, CDR1 is SNHLY and CDR2 is FYNNEI. V trimming: 1 base; J trimming: 7 bases; junction bases outside the gene matches: 6. The CDR3 loop spans 15 amino acids. The CDR3 sequence is CASSEEQGVTNEQFF. CDR3 sequence (DNA): TGTGCCAGCAGTGAAGAACAGGGGGTTACGAATGAGCAGTTCTTC.

The V call is TRBV4-1, the J call TRBJ1-1; 7 bases are shared with TRBD1. The germline V gene has CDR1 MGHRA and CDR2 YSYEKL. V lost 4 bases, J lost 2 bases, and 7 bases stayed unmatched. The CDR3 totals 15 residues. CDR3 nucleotide sequence: TGCGCCAGCAGCCGACAGGGACAGAGTAACACTGAAGCTTTCTTT. Translating gives CASSRQGQSNTEAFF.

This clonotype was observed at least ten times. The rearrangement uses TRBV29-1 and TRBJ2-7; no reliable D call. Germline CDR1 is SQVTM and CDR2 is ANQGSEA. The V end was cut by 7 bases, the J end by 0 bases, with 16 bases between. The CDR3 contains 14 residues. This chain's CDR3 is CSAVPQESSYEQYF. Here the CDR3 DNA reads TGCAGCGCAGTGCCCCAGGAGAGCTCCTACGAGCAGTACTTC.

V gene TRBV12-3 or TRBV12-4 combines with J gene TRBJ2-1, with a possible D match to TRBD2 (7 bases). The length of the CDR3 is 11 residues. Between the trimmed V and J ends, which lost 3 bases and 15 bases, there was a span of 12 bases. The CDR3 loop reads CASSLRGEGFF. The CDR3 nucleotides are TGTGCCAGCAGTTTGAGGGGGGAGGGGTTCTTC.

In its sample, this clonotype was seen a few times. The J gene is TRBJ2-1, the V gene TRBV4-1; TRBD1 or TRBD2 may be the D gene (6 bases each). This CDR3 is built from 16 residues. The germline V and J ends were trimmed by 1 base and 8 bases, with 18 bases remaining between them. Germline loops: CDR1 MGHRA, CDR2 YSYEKL. For the CDR3, the DNA is TGCGCCAGCAGCCAAGTAGGAGTGGCTAGGGGGGATGAGCAGTTCTTC. Amino acid sequence: CASSQVGVARGDEQFF.

This chain uses TRBV20-1 with TRBJ2-1; TRBD1 aligns across 10 bases. The CDR3 runs to 15 residues. CDR1 is DFQATT, CDR2 SNEGSKA, per germline (reference sequence). V shed 3 bases and J 4 bases; nucleotides not matched to a gene: 6. In DNA, the CDR3 is TGCAGTGCTAGCGGGGGACAGGGGAAGTACAATGAGCAGTTCTTC. Protein: CSASGGQGKYNEQFF.

This clonotype showed up many times. DNA for the CDR3: TGTGCCAGCAGTCATTCGAACACCGGGGAGCTGTTTTTT. Translation gives CASSHSNTGELFF. The V call is TRBV12-3 or TRBV12-4, the J call TRBJ2-2; D gene uncertain. The CDR3 extends over 13 amino acids. Trimming pared 5 bases from V and 0 bases from J, leaving 4 bases between.

This chain connects TRBV7-6 to TRBJ2-1; no clear D gene. The CDR3 runs to 11 residues. Trimming took off 5 bases at V and 5 bases at J, with 4 bases between the two ends. Germline V lookup: CDR1 SGHVS, CDR2 FNYEAQ. The CDR3 bases are TGTGCCAGCAGCGAAGACAATGAGCAGTTCTTC. Amino acid sequence: CASSEDNEQFF.

CDR3 DNA: TGCAGCGTGGGACAGAGCTCTGGAAACACCATATATTTT. This sequence encodes CSVGQSSGNTIYF. V and J are TRBV29-1 and TRBJ1-3; 7 bases are shared with TRBD1. After removal of 6 bases from V and 0 bases from J, the junction contained 2 bases not matched to a gene. The CDR3 extends over 13 amino acids. Germline V CDR1 and CDR2: SQVTM, ANQGSEA. The whole variable domain, remainder taken from reference TRBV29-1 and TRBJ1-3, is SAVISQKPSRDICQRGTSLTIQCQVDSQVTMMFWYRQQPGQSLTLIATANQGSEATYESGFVIDKFPISRPNLTFSTLTVSNMSPEDSSIYLCSVGQSSGNTIYFGEGSWLTVV.

This clonotype turned up a few times. The chain links TRBV29-1 to TRBJ2-7; the D gene is possibly TRBD2 (5 bases). Germline CDR1 and CDR2: SQVTM and ANQGSEA. This CDR3 contains 13 residues. Trimming stripped 1 base from V and 6 bases from J, with 13 bases between. CDR3 bases: TGCAGCGTTGAAGGTCTACCCGGAGGCGAGCAGTACTTC. It encodes CSVEGLPGGEQYF.

The chain combines TRBV27 with TRBJ2-1, with 8 positions matching TRBD2. The J segment lost 9 bases and the V segment lost 6 bases, leaving 16 bases of the junction unmatched. This CDR3 is built from 16 residues. CDR1 and CDR2 from the germline V gene are MNHEY and SMNVEV (reference sequence). CDR3 loop: CASSLISGLVGGEQFF. The CDR3 bases are TGTGCCAGCAGCCTTATCTCGGGACTAGTTGGGGGTGAGCAGTTCTTC.

This CDR3 is CASSLSPRLSSTDTQYF. CDR3 in DNA: TGCGCCAGCAGCTTGTCGCCACGACTATCTTCCACAGATACGCAGTATTTT. The chain recombines TRBV5-1 with TRBJ2-3; weak D call: TRBD2 (5 bases). Germline loops: CDR1 SGHRS, CDR2 YFSETQ. V was cut by 1 base and J by 2 bases, with 17 bases left in between. CDR3 length: 17 residues.

V gene TRBV12-3 or TRBV12-4 combines with J gene TRBJ2-2; 9 nucleotides align to TRBD2. Trimming at V came to 6 bases and at J to 7 bases, leaving 9 bases not matched to a gene. The CDR3 is 15 residues long. This CDR3 reads CASRAGTSPIGELFF. CDR3 DNA: TGTGCCAGCAGAGCCGGGACTAGCCCCATCGGGGAGCTGTTTTTT.

This clonotype has just a few counts. This sequence joins TRBV5-1 and TRBJ2-7; tentatively, D is TRBD1 or TRBD2 (5 bases each). Per the germline V gene, CDR1 is SGHRS and CDR2 is YFSETQ. V gave up 7 bases and J gave up 6 bases, with 14 bases separating them. The CDR3 is made up of 12 amino acids. The DNA for the CDR3 is TGCGCCAGCCACTCAGGGACGACCGAGCAGTACTTC. This codes for CASHSGTTEQYF.

Regarding this clonotype: The junction shows a germline mismatch at one end, possibly a read error. The chain employs TRBV6-5 and TRBJ2-3, with TRBD2 identical over 8 bases. Germline CDR1 reads MNHEY; CDR2 reads SVGAGI. The CDR3 loop spans 16 amino acids. The CDR3 protein is CVSSYQIAGPPDTQYF. The DNA of the CDR3 is TGTGTCAGCAGTTACCAGATAGCGGGGCCTCCAGATACGCAGTATTTT.